This TCR beta chain emerged from a study of blood T cell repertoires in COVID-19. Study-level background: The origin of the acute and convalescent COVID-19 samples was the United States, Italy and Spain. T cells, B-cell-depleted T cells, or PBMCs supplied cDNA or gDNA.

The V gene lost 1 base and the J gene lost 9 bases, with 10 bases spanning the gap. The CDR3 sequence is 13 residues long. The germline V gene has CDR1 SEHNR and CDR2 FQNEAQ (reference sequence). Original methodology: For nucleated cells, counts were estimated from reference gene primer amplification. Some clones are missing from TCRdb's copy, which holds only in-frame ones; the method was immunoSEQ multiplex PCR. The V and J calls and clone size were taken over from that table, and D and trimming were inferred from the DNA. The table lists fewer than 250,000 clones, around 82% of them singletons. The receptor comes from a woman in her sixties or seventies with acute or convalescent COVID-19. Sequencing input: peripheral blood. The chain recombines TRBV7-9 with TRBJ1-5, with D possibly being TRBD1 (6 bases). CDR3 in DNA: TGTGCCAGCAGCTTAGACAGGGTTGGGCCCCAGCATTTT. Protein product: CASSLDRVGPQHF.